This section outlines one T cell receptor (beta chain) sequence together with its context. The antigen is not known. This entry belongs to a study of shared clonotypes between healthy human individuals. Repertoires were generated with immunoSEQ multiplex PCR, while TCRdb's copy carries only in-frame clones and drops some. The repertoire has 850,000 to 1,100,000 clones, 60% to 80% of them found once; the top ten carry over 0.8%. CDR1 and CDR2 from the germline V gene are SGHNT and YENEEA. V lost 4 bases and J lost 3, with 9 bases in between. CDR3 size: 13 residues. The study's findings and limits: Richness estimates generally favored naive over memory subsets.

The chain recombines TRBV11-3 with TRBJ1-1; D is unclear. The source is a man aged 18 to 30 in good health. Some clones in this sample may be carry-over from other donors' samples. The material sequenced was memory CD4+ T cells from PBMCs. The subset: CD45RA-negative fraction. CDR3 nucleotides: TGTGCCAGCAGCTCACAAAGTCACACTGAAGCTTTCTTT. Translating gives CASSSQSHTEAFF. Supplemented by reference TRBV11-3 and TRBJ1-1, the full variable domain reads EAGVVQSPRYKIIEKKQPVAFWCNPISGHNTLYWYLQNLGQGPELLIRYENEEAVDDSQLPKDRFSAERLKGVDSTLKIQPAELGDSAVYLCASSSQSHTEAFFGQGTRLTVV.